A selection of T cell receptor beta chains follows, all from one sample in a study of blood T cells in healthy people across ages. TCRdb ran MiXCR on the 5' RACE reads and lists one entry per CDR3 protein. The table shows roughly 560,000 distinct CDR3 sequences, with more than 20% occurring only once. This same sample was also part of a study on T cells of mothers and their children.

Sequencing was carried out using blood. These receptors were obtained from a boy aged 5 to 17 in good health. Both conserved end residues are part of each CDR3. D genes are given only for firm matches. Rows may omit the clone size; those that give it use once, few, many or a size class.

j_gene	abundance	v_gene	len	d_gene	CDR3nt	CDR3aa
TRBJ1-2	few	TRBV29-1	12	NA	TGCAGTGCCTGGGGGCTCAACTATGGCTACACCTTC	CSAWGLNYGYTF
TRBJ1-1	few	TRBV6-1	16	TRBD1	TGTGCCAGCAGTGTGTCCCCGACAGGGAGGAACACTGAAGCTTTCTTT	CASSVSPTGRNTEAFF
TRBJ2-5	many	TRBV12-3/TRBV12-4	14	TRBD1	TGTGCCAGCAGTGCGACAGGGGGTGGCGAGACCCAGTACTTC	CASSATGGGETQYF
TRBJ2-5	NA	TRBV6-1	14	TRBD1	TGTGCCAGCAGAGACAGGGAGAGGGGCGAGACCCAGTACTTC	CASRDRERGETQYF
TRBJ2-4	many	TRBV3-1	14	NA	TGTGCCAGCAGCCAAGCGGGGGCCAAAAACATTCAGTACTTC	CASSQAGAKNIQYF
TRBJ1-1	NA	TRBV4-3	18	NA	TGCGCCAGCAGCCAAGTAATGGAGGTAACAGGGCATAACACTGAAGCTTTCTTT	CASSQVMEVTGHNTEAFF
TRBJ2-7	few	TRBV27	15	TRBD2	TGTGCCAGCAGTTTGACTAGCGACCCCATCTACGAGCAGTACTTC	CASSLTSDPIYEQYF
TRBJ2-4	NA	TRBV4-3	17	TRBD1	TGCGCCAGCAGCCAAGGGGGGGACAGGCGGAAAGAAAACATTCAGTACTTC	CASSQGGDRRKENIQYF
TRBJ1-3	few	TRBV20-1	15	NA	TGCAGTGCTAATGGGGCGGGGAGCTCTGGAAACACCATATATTTT	CSANGAGSSGNTIYF
TRBJ2-1	NA	TRBV7-2	16	TRBD2	TGTGCCAGCAGCCGCCGAACTAGCGGAGCGTACAATGAGCAGTTCTTC	CASSRRTSGAYNEQFF
TRBJ1-2	few	TRBV6-2/TRBV6-3	15	TRBD1	TGTGCCAGCAGTTACGACAGGGCTACTAACTATGGCTACACCTTC	CASSYDRATNYGYTF
TRBJ2-5	few	TRBV3-1	15	NA	TGTGCCAGCAGCCAAGAATCTCTCCACCAAGAGACCCAGTACTTC	CASSQESLHQETQYF
TRBJ2-5	many	TRBV7-2	16	TRBD2	TGTGCCAGCAGGATGACTAGCGGGAGTGGGCAAGAGACCCAGTACTTC	CASRMTSGSGQETQYF
TRBJ1-2	few	TRBV4-1	17	TRBD1	TGCGCCAGCAGCCAAGGGTTGAGGGACAGTGCTAACTATGGCTACACCTTC	CASSQGLRDSANYGYTF
TRBJ2-7	NA	TRBV10-3	16	TRBD1	TGTGCCATCAGTCCCGGGACAGGGACCGCAGTGGGCGAGCAGTACTTC	CAISPGTGTAVGEQYF
TRBJ2-5	few	TRBV5-1	15	TRBD2	TGCGCCAGCAGCGCTTCTAGCGGGGGCTGGGAGACCCAGTACTTC	CASSASSGGWETQYF
TRBJ2-2	NA	TRBV6-6	14	NA	TGTGCCAGCAGTCGCAGGACCCACACCGGGGAGCTGTTTTTT	CASSRRTHTGELFF
TRBJ2-2	NA	TRBV20-1	14	TRBD2	TGCAGTGCTAGTCCGGCGGGAGGATTCAGGGAGCTGTTTTTT	CSASPAGGFRELFF
TRBJ2-1	few	TRBV28	16	TRBD2	TGTGCCAGCAGTATCCCAGGACTAGCGGGAGAGAATGAGCAGTTCTTC	CASSIPGLAGENEQFF
TRBJ1-4	NA	TRBV7-2	16	NA	TGTGCCAGCAGCCTGTATGCCGGGACCCGGGGTGAAAAACTGTTTTTT	CASSLYAGTRGEKLFF
TRBJ1-2	few	TRBV7-6	13	NA	TGTGCCAGCAGCTTCGGACTGACTAGTGGCTACACCTTC	CASSFGLTSGYTF
TRBJ2-7	NA	TRBV11-2	16	NA	TGTGCCAGCCTCTCGGGGTCTAGCAGAAACTCCTACGAGCAGTACTTC	CASLSGSSRNSYEQYF
TRBJ2-5	once	TRBV2	15	TRBD1	TGTGCCAGCCTGACCGACAGGGCCATGTTCGAGACCCAGTACTTC	CASLTDRAMFETQYF
TRBJ2-5	many	TRBV3-1	16	TRBD2	TGTGCCAGCAGCCAAGGACTAGCGGGAGAGGGTGAGACCCAGTACTTC	CASSQGLAGEGETQYF
TRBJ1-1	NA	TRBV4-3	14	NA	TGCGCCAGCAGCCCTGGACGGCCGAACACTGAAGCTTTCTTT	CASSPGRPNTEAFF
TRBJ2-7	few	TRBV18	16	TRBD2	TGTGCCAGCTCGCCCGGGAACGCGGGAGGGGGCTACGAGCAGTACTTC	CASSPGNAGGGYEQYF
TRBJ2-3	few	TRBV20-1	14	NA	TGCAGTGCTATCACGGGAGTATTGACAGATACGCAGTATTTT	CSAITGVLTDTQYF
TRBJ2-5	many	TRBV7-7	14	TRBD2	TGTGCTAGCAGCCCTAGCGGATTGGGGGAGACCCAGTACTTC	CASSPSGLGETQYF
TRBJ1-1	few	TRBV29-1	12	TRBD1	TGCAGCGTTGTAACGGGACAGGGAGGGACTTTCTTT	CSVVTGQGGTFF
TRBJ2-7	NA	TRBV3-1	13	NA	TGTGCCAGCAGCCAAGATTGGGGATACGAGCAGTACTTC	CASSQDWGYEQYF
TRBJ2-7	few	TRBV29-1	15	NA	TGCAGCGTTGGTAGTGCGGGGCAGAGCTCCTACGAGCAGTACTTC	CSVGSAGQSSYEQYF
TRBJ2-1	NA	TRBV18	16	NA	TGTGCCAGCTCACCACCACTAGCACCTATGGGCAATGAGCAGTTCTTC	CASSPPLAPMGNEQFF
TRBJ1-4	NA	TRBV30	15	NA	TGTGCCTGGAGCGCACGAAGGACAGCGAATGAAAAACTGTTTTTT	CAWSARRTANEKLFF
TRBJ1-4	NA	TRBV7-6	16	NA	TGTGCCAGCAGCTTAGGGGCGGCGGGGACTAATGAAAAACTGTTTTTT	CASSLGAAGTNEKLFF
TRBJ2-5	few	TRBV28	15	TRBD1	TGTGCCAGCAGTCCCCTTGACAGGGATCAAGAGACCCAGTACTTC	CASSPLDRDQETQYF
TRBJ1-2	NA	TRBV28	14	NA	TGTGCCAGCAGTTTAATTGGACAGATTAATGGCTACACCTTC	CASSLIGQINGYTF
TRBJ2-7	NA	TRBV7-2	14	NA	TGTGCCAGCAGCTTAAACCCTATCTCAGGCGAGCAGTACTTC	CASSLNPISGEQYF
TRBJ2-7	once	TRBV29-1	13	NA	TGCAGCGTTGACACAGCGGAAAGCTACGAGCAGTACTTC	CSVDTAESYEQYF
TRBJ2-7	many	TRBV14	14	TRBD2	TGTGCCAGCAGCCGTCGGACGGGGGGCTACGAGCAGTACTTC	CASSRRTGGYEQYF
TRBJ2-1	few	TRBV6-6	17	TRBD1	TGTGCCAGCAGCCTCGCGACCGGGACAGGGCCCTACAATGAGCAGTTCTTC	CASSLATGTGPYNEQFF
TRBJ1-2	NA	TRBV28	14	TRBD1	TGTGCCACCCTCCTCGACAGGGGGCTGAACGGCTACACCTTC	CATLLDRGLNGYTF
TRBJ1-5	NA	TRBV7-2	15	NA	TGTGCCAGCAGCTTAGGGGGGGCTTATAATCAGCCCCAGCATTTT	CASSLGGAYNQPQHF
TRBJ2-7	NA	TRBV29-1	13	NA	TGCAGCGTTGATGGGACGGGAGCGGGCGAGCAGTACTTC	CSVDGTGAGEQYF
TRBJ2-7	NA	TRBV11-2	14	TRBD2	TGTGCCAGCACCTCGACTAGCGGGTCCTACGAGCAGTACTTC	CASTSTSGSYEQYF
TRBJ2-2	NA	TRBV12-3/TRBV12-4	15	TRBD2	TGTGCCAGCAGTCTAGCGGGAAGGAACACCGGGGAGCTGCTTTTT	CASSLAGRNTGELLF
TRBJ2-1	NA	TRBV24-1	15	TRBD2	TGTGCCACCAGTGCGGGGACTAGCATCTTGGATGAGCAGTTCTTC	CATSAGTSILDEQFF
TRBJ2-1	NA	TRBV29-1	11	NA	TGCAGCGTTGCGGAGTACAATGAGCAGTTCTTC	CSVAEYNEQFF
TRBJ2-7	NA	TRBV7-9	15	NA	TGTGCCAGCGGCCCAGAGGGGATAAGATCCTACGAGCAGTACTTC	CASGPEGIRSYEQYF
TRBJ2-5	few	TRBV6-1	14	NA	TGTGCCAGCAGTGAAGCTAGATTTGGAGAGACCCAGTACTTC	CASSEARFGETQYF
TRBJ2-4	few	TRBV6-5	14	NA	TGTGCCACCATGGGGAGGCTCGCCAAAAACATTCAGTACTTC	CATMGRLAKNIQYF
TRBJ2-1	NA	TRBV4-2	15	NA	TGTGCCAGCAGCCAAGGAGGGGACTCCTACAATGAGCAGTTCTTC	CASSQGGDSYNEQFF
TRBJ2-5	NA	TRBV20-1	14	NA	TGCAGTGCTAGAGAGCCCGTCACAAAAGAGACCCAGTACTTC	CSAREPVTKETQYF
TRBJ2-7	few	TRBV6-1	14	TRBD1	TGTGCCAGCAGGACAGGGTTCGGGATTAACGAGCAGTACTTC	CASRTGFGINEQYF
TRBJ2-3	NA	TRBV9	15	NA	TGTGCCAGCAGCGTGACGATTGGAGTCACAGATACGCAGTATTTT	CASSVTIGVTDTQYF
TRBJ2-2	NA	TRBV10-3	16	NA	TGTGCCATCAGTGAGTCGGGAGTCAGGTTCACCGGGGAGCTGTTTTTT	CAISESGVRFTGELFF
TRBJ2-7	NA	TRBV27	18	NA	TGTGCCAGCTATCCCGTCGGTTTTCAGGACCCCACCGTCTACGAGCAGTACTTC	CASYPVGFQDPTVYEQYF